The 21 T cell receptor beta chains reported below all come from one sample, sequenced in a study of T cells in Graves' hyperthyroidism and ophthalmopathy. Amplification of TCR beta CDR3 regions was performed using RNA transcripts as template. The primer set for the first-round RT-PCR of the TCR CDR3 was HTBI. TCRdb itself ran the multiplex PCR reads through MiXCR, one entry per CDR3 protein. The data contain hundreds of thousands of distinct CDR3 sequences, over 40% of them singletons. The sequenced material came from peripheral blood or thyroid tissue (not recorded which). These receptors were collected from an adult man with Graves' disease, either hyperthyroidism or ophthalmopathy (not recorded which).

The table lists this clonotype with many counts. This chain links TRBV7-2 with TRBJ1-2; D perhaps matches TRBD1 (6 bases). Trimming stripped 3 bases from V and 6 bases from J, with 11 bases between. Per germline, CDR1 SGHTA and CDR2 FQGNSA. The CDR3 is 13 residues long. The CDR3 DNA sequence: TGTGCCAGCAGCTTTCTACAGGGAGATGGCTACACCTTC. Translation gives CASSFLQGDGYTF.

The chain joins TRBV7-9 to TRBJ1-1, with D perhaps TRBD1 (5 bases). Germline V lookup: CDR1 SEHNR, CDR2 FQNEAQ (reference sequence). The length of the CDR3 is 13 residues. Trimming cost V 5 bases and J 3 bases, with 10 bases left between them. The CDR3 sequence is CASSQGEYTEAFF. The DNA for the CDR3 is TGTGCCAGCAGCCAAGGGGAGTACACTGAAGCTTTCTTT.

This rearrangement joins TRBV7-9 to TRBJ2-2, with TRBD2 matching over 9 bases. Germline V gene sequence: CDR1 SEHNR, CDR2 FQNEAQ (reference sequence). The CDR3 has 16 residues. V trimming: 3 bases; J trimming: 4 bases; junction bases outside the gene matches: 6. This CDR3 reads CASSFGLALITGELFF. The CDR3 bases are TGTGCCAGCAGCTTCGGACTAGCGCTTATCACCGGGGAGCTGTTTTTT.

Note on this clonotype: One junction end does not reproduce the germline sequence, and a read error may be involved. The gene calls are TRBV10-2 and TRBJ1-1; the match to TRBD1 covers 7 bases. The germline V gene has CDR1 WSHSY and CDR2 SAAADI. The CDR3 consists of 19 residues. For the CDR3, the DNA is TGTGCCAGCAGCGTAGGGTCAAGACAGGGCAGATTGGAGGAGACTGAAGCTTTCTTT. Translating gives CASSVGSRQGRLEETEAFF.

This clonotype was counted ten times or more. The CDR3 DNA is TGTGCCAGCAGCTTGGCGGCTGGAAACACCATATATTTT. This encodes CASSLAAGNTIYF. The rearrangement uses TRBV7-9 and TRBJ1-3; D is undetermined. The V end lost 3 bases, the J end lost 2 bases, and 5 bases lay between the germline ends. The CDR3 sequence is 13 residues long. Germline lookup yields CDR1 SEHNR and CDR2 FQNEAQ (reference sequence).

The chain employs TRBV9 and TRBJ1-2, with 9 bases identical to TRBD1. The CDR3 is 16 amino acids. The V gene's germline CDR1 is SGDLS and CDR2 YYNGEE. J gave up 8 bases and V 4 bases, and 15 bases lay outside the gene matches. The CDR3 region has the DNA TGTGCCAGCAGCCCTTTTCAGGGCACAGGGGGCAAGGGCTACACCTTC. Protein sequence: CASSPFQGTGGKGYTF.

This clonotype has just one count. The chain carries TRBV2 and TRBJ1-2, with D maybe TRBD1 (6 bases). From germline, CDR1 is SNHLY and CDR2 FYNNEI. The length of the CDR3 is 13 residues. V was shortened by 6 bases and J by 4 bases, with 12 bases between the two germline ends. The CDR3 bases are TGTGCCAGCAGGGCCTCGACAGGCTATGGCTACACCTTC. It specifies CASRASTGYGYTF.

The chain employs TRBV19 and TRBJ2-7; 7 bases are shared with TRBD2. In germline, CDR1 is LNHDA, CDR2 SQIVND (reference sequence). This CDR3 is built from 14 residues. The ends lost 8 bases at V and 3 bases at J; junction bases unmatched: 10. The CDR3 DNA follows: TGTGCCAGTGCCCTTTGGACGGGGGGCTACGAGCAGTACTTC. This translates into CASALWTGGYEQYF.

In its sample, this clonotype was seen many times. This rearrangement joins TRBV7-9 to TRBJ1-1; a possible D gene is TRBD1 (5 bases). Germline V gives CDR1 SEHNR, CDR2 FQNEAQ (reference sequence). The CDR3 spans 14 residues. V gave up 5 bases and J gave up 0 bases, with 10 bases separating them. The CDR3 reads CASSKPTVNTEAFF. CDR3 bases: TGTGCCAGCAGCAAACCGACAGTGAACACTGAAGCTTTCTTT.

This clonotype came up many times. The V gene is TRBV15, the J gene TRBJ1-6; D uncertain. The CDR3 is 12 amino acids. Germline-derived CDR1 and CDR2 are LNHNV and YYDKDF (reference sequence). Trimming left V 8 bases short and J 10 bases short, with 12 bases between. The CDR3 protein is CATAAGFSPLHF. The CDR3 nucleotides are TGTGCCACCGCTGCGGGTTTCTCACCCCTCCACTTT.

The chain links TRBV11-2 to TRBJ1-1, with unresolved D. Trimming removed 0 bases from V and 1 base from J, with 12 bases in between. Per germline, CDR1 SGHAT and CDR2 FQNNGV. The CDR3 covers 16 residues. The CDR3 sequence is CASSLDLWGRNTEAFF. As DNA, the CDR3 is TGTGCCAGCAGCTTAGATCTCTGGGGTCGGAACACTGAAGCTTTCTTT.

This clonotype showed up just a few times. One junction end disagrees with the germline gene, perhaps due to a read error. The chain is built from TRBV7-9 and TRBJ2-7; 8 bases match TRBD1. This CDR3 has 15 amino acids. Germline CDR1 and CDR2: SEHNR and FQNEAQ (reference sequence). DNA for the CDR3: TGCGCCAGCAGCCAAGTCGCAGGGGGCGGGTACGAGCAGTACTTC. This translates into CASSQVAGGGYEQYF.

In this sample, this clonotype turned up a few times. J is TRBJ2-7 and V is TRBV20-1, with 9 bases identical to TRBD1. V shed 3 bases and J 7 bases; nucleotides not matched to a gene: 7. The CDR3 extends over 13 amino acids. The germline gives CDR1 DFQATT, CDR2 SNEGSKA (reference sequence). The CDR3 here is CSARAQTGGEQYF. The CDR3 bases are TGCAGTGCTAGGGCCCAGACAGGGGGAGAGCAGTACTTC.

V gene TRBV7-6 combines with J gene TRBJ1-5, with 8 bases lining up with TRBD1. The ends lost 0 bases at V and 0 bases at J; junction bases unmatched: 7. CDR1 and CDR2 from the germline V gene are SGHVS and FNYEAQ. This CDR3 is built from 18 residues. The CDR3 nucleotides read TGTGCCAGCAGCTTAGCAGCGGGACAGGCCCATAGCAATCAGCCCCAGCATTTT. This translates into CASSLAAGQAHSNQPQHF.

A note on this clonotype: A much larger clone differs by one base, so this may be a read error. This chain uses TRBV7-8 with TRBJ2-7; D assignment may be TRBD1 or TRBD2 (5 bases each). CDR1 and CDR2 (germline): SGHVS, FQNEAQ. This CDR3 is built from 13 residues. Between the trimmed V and J ends, which lost 1 base and 6 bases, there was a span of 10 bases. CDR3 in amino acids: CASSLGDRAEQYF. The CDR3 nucleotides read TGTGCCAGCAGCTTAGGGGACCGGGCCGAGCAGTACTTC.

This clonotype was seen many times. This chain links TRBV7-9 with TRBJ2-2, with D possibly being TRBD1 (6 bases). Trimming took 4 bases from V and 0 from J, leaving 12 bases between them. The CDR3 contains 16 residues. The germline CDR1 and CDR2 sequences are SEHNR and FQNEAQ (reference sequence). The CDR3 coding sequence is TGTGCCAGCAGCTCAAGACAGGCGACGAACACCGGGGAGCTGTTTTTT. This gives the protein CASSSRQATNTGELFF.

In this sample, this clonotype turned up many times. CDR3 sequence (DNA): TGTGCCAGCAGTGAACAGGGGGCAGGGGCCAACGTCCTGACTTTC. This gives the protein CASSEQGAGANVLTF. This sequence joins TRBV6-5 and TRBJ2-6; TRBD1 aligns across 9 bases. The germline V gene has CDR1 MNHEY and CDR2 SVGAGI. The V gene end was trimmed by 5 bases and the J gene end by 4 bases; junction bases not matched to a gene: 3. The CDR3 totals 15 residues.

Points on this clonotype: The junction departs from germline at one end; a sequencing error may be responsible. The chain is built from TRBV7-8 and TRBJ2-7, with 10 positions matching TRBD2. Germline loops: CDR1 SGHVS, CDR2 FQNEAQ. The CDR3 has 13 residues. The CDR3 DNA follows: TGTGCCGGCAGCTTAGCGGGAGGAGACGAGCAGTACTTC. Its translation: CAGSLAGGDEQYF.

This clonotype was seen many times. The rearrangement joins TRBV9 to TRBJ1-6; no clear D gene. The CDR3 is 16 residues long. The germline V gene has CDR1 SGDLS and CDR2 YYNGEE. With 4 bases removed from V and 10 bases from J, the gap between germline ends came to 21 bases. The CDR3 DNA reads TGTGCCAGCAGCCGAGGGCCAGCAGGAGCGGGATCACCCCTCCACTTT. Its translation: CASSRGPAGAGSPLHF. Complete variable domain (other parts from reference TRBV9 and TRBJ1-6): DSGVTQTPKHLITATGQRVTLRCSPRSGDLSVYWYQQSLDQGLQFLIQYYNGEERAKGNILERFSAQQFPDLHSELNLSSLELGDSALYFCASSRGPAGAGSPLHFGNGTRLTVT.

This rearrangement joins TRBV7-3 to TRBJ1-6; unclear D gene. CDR1 SGHTA and CDR2 FQGTGA come from the germline V gene. CDR3 length: 16 residues. V was trimmed by 6 bases and J by 7 bases, leaving 19 bases between them. CDR3 nucleotides: TGTGCCAGCAGTCCCCTCTCCGACATATCCAATTCACCCCTCCACTTT. Encoded protein: CASSPLSDISNSPLHF.

The chain couples TRBV7-4 to TRBJ2-2, with 8 nucleotides matching TRBD1. This CDR3 has 15 residues. V was pared by 5 bases and J by 0 bases, with 2 bases of the junction left unmatched. Per the germline V gene, CDR1 is SGHVT and CDR2 is SQSDAQ. The CDR3 spells CASSQQGANTGELFF. The CDR3 DNA is TGTGCCAGCAGCCAACAGGGGGCGAACACCGGGGAGCTGTTTTTT.